This passage covers 30 T cell receptor beta chains from one sample sequenced in a study of early T cells in non-severe SARS-CoV-2 infection. MiXCR, run by TCRdb on the 5' RACE reads, gives a single entry per CDR3 protein. The sample yields about 64,000 distinct CDR3 sequences, around 4.9% seen once. The sequenced material came from whole blood. Receptors originate from an adult who was a healthcare worker with PCR-confirmed SARS-CoV-2 infection or an uninfected control (not recorded which).

This clonotype was detected many times. DNA for the CDR3: TGCGCCAGCAGTCCACAGGGGTTCTACGAGCAGTACTTC. This encodes CASSPQGFYEQYF. The V and J genes are TRBV5-1 and TRBJ2-7; 7 nucleotides agree with TRBD1. Germline V gene lookup returns CDR1 SGHRS and CDR2 YFSETQ. V lost 5 bases, J lost 3 bases, and 5 bases stayed unmatched. The CDR3 runs 13 residues.

In this sample, this clonotype turned up many times. The V call is TRBV3-1, the J call TRBJ2-1; TRBD1 agrees at 10 bases. CDR3 length: 15 residues. Germline lookup yields CDR1 LGHDT and CDR2 YNNKEL (reference sequence). After removal of 2 bases from V and 10 bases from J, the junction contained 8 bases not matched to a gene. The CDR3 loop is CASSQRRQGAGEQFF. The DNA for the CDR3 is TGTGCCAGCAGCCAACGTCGACAGGGGGCAGGGGAGCAGTTCTTC.

This clonotype came up many times. The chain employs TRBV13 and TRBJ2-7; TRBD2 agrees at 11 bases. Germline trimming cut 0 bases from V and 3 bases from J; bases unmatched to any gene: 1. There are 15 residues in the CDR3. CDR1 and CDR2 (germline): PRHDT, FYEKMQ (reference sequence). DNA of the CDR3: TGTGCCAGCAGCTTAGGTACTAGCGGGAGCTACGAGCAGTACTTC. Encoded protein: CASSLGTSGSYEQYF.

This clonotype was counted between two and nine times. The V call is TRBV5-1, the J call TRBJ2-6, with 10 bases aligning to TRBD1. Trimming cost V 3 bases and J 1 base; bases outside gene matches: 7. The germline gives CDR1 SGHRS, CDR2 YFSETQ. The CDR3 has 18 amino acids. The CDR3: CASSSTGTGESGANVLTF. As DNA, the CDR3 is TGCGCCAGCAGCTCAACCGGGACAGGGGAGTCTGGGGCCAACGTCCTGACTTTC.

This clonotype has only a few counts. The V gene is TRBV25-1, the J gene TRBJ2-3; D possibly corresponds to TRBD1 (5 bases). This CDR3 region has 14 residues. CDR1 is MGHDK, CDR2 SYGVNS, per germline. Between the trimmed V and J ends, which lost 5 bases and 2 bases, there was a span of 11 bases. The CDR3 DNA follows: TGTGCCAGCAGTCAACCCAGGGACACAGATACGCAGTATTTT. Encoded protein: CASSQPRDTDTQYF.

The chain links TRBV10-3 to TRBJ1-1; D remains unclear. Germline CDR1 ENHRY, CDR2 SYGVKD. CDR3 size: 14 residues. The V and J ends lost 6 bases and 0 bases respectively, with 11 bases between them. The CDR3 DNA follows: TGTGCCATCAGCGGGCAGAACATGAACACTGAAGCTTTCTTT. Amino acids: CAISGQNMNTEAFF.

The chain couples TRBV7-6 to TRBJ2-2; 11 bases align to TRBD2. The germline V gene encodes CDR1 SGHVS and CDR2 FNYEAQ. After removal of 8 bases from V and 0 bases from J, the junction contained 2 bases not matched to a gene. The CDR3 consists of 15 residues. The CDR3 sequence: CASGLAGANTGELFF. For the CDR3, the DNA is TGTGCCAGCGGACTAGCGGGTGCGAACACCGGGGAGCTGTTTTTT.

This chain connects TRBV24-1 to TRBJ2-2; the D gene is possibly TRBD1 (6 bases). This CDR3 contains 17 residues. Germline CDR1 KGHDR, CDR2 SFDVKD. V gave up 2 bases and J gave up 2 bases, with 14 bases separating them. The CDR3 DNA is TGTGCCACCAGTGATTCGGGACAAGGCCCCAACACCGGGGAGCTGTTTTTT. It is translated as CATSDSGQGPNTGELFF.

The sample holds a few counts of this clonotype. This chain uses TRBV19 with TRBJ1-1; D is ambiguous. The CDR3 covers 15 residues. From germline, CDR1 is LNHDA and CDR2 SQIVND (reference sequence). The V end was cut by 6 bases, the J end by 0 bases, with 14 bases between. Here the CDR3 DNA reads TGTGCCAGTAGGCCGGGCTACGGGGTGAACACTGAAGCTTTCTTT. Translated, it gives CASRPGYGVNTEAFF.

This clonotype was seen ten or more times. The genes are TRBV18 and TRBJ2-4, with D maybe TRBD2 (5 bases). The CDR3 is 17 amino acids. The V end lost 3 bases, the J end lost 1 base, and 16 bases lay between the germline ends. Germline CDR1 reads KGHSH; CDR2 reads LQKENI. Here the CDR3 reads CASSPASGIDAKNIQYF. The CDR3 DNA is TGTGCCAGCTCACCCGCATCGGGGATAGACGCCAAAAACATTCAGTACTTC.

This clonotype has at least ten counts. The V and J genes are TRBV14 and TRBJ2-7; D is possibly TRBD2 (6 bases). The CDR3 length is 12 residues. Germline CDR1 is SGHDN and CDR2 is FVKESK. Trimming removed 1 base from V and 5 bases from J, with 6 bases in between. DNA for the CDR3: TGTGCCAGCAGCCAAGCGGGGGACGAGCAGTACTTC. Translated: CASSQAGDEQYF.

There are many counts of this clonotype. The rearrangement links TRBV12-3 or TRBV12-4 to TRBJ1-4; 7 bases match TRBD1. This CDR3 contains 15 residues. V lost 4 bases, J lost 0 bases, and 2 bases stayed unmatched. The CDR3 nucleotides read TGTGCCAGCAGTTGGACAGGAGCAACTAATGAAAAACTGTTTTTT. Its translation is CASSWTGATNEKLFF.

Many counts were recorded for this clonotype. The genes are TRBV12-3 or TRBV12-4 and TRBJ2-2, with 14 positions matching TRBD2. The trim removed 6 bases at V and 0 bases at J, leaving 6 bases unmatched. There are 18 residues in the CDR3. The CDR3 is CASSQGLAGAANTGELFF. The DNA for the CDR3 is TGTGCCAGCAGCCAGGGACTAGCGGGGGCCGCGAACACCGGGGAGCTGTTTTTT.

Notes on this clonotype: This may stem from a read error, because a much larger clone lies one nucleotide away. The chain uses TRBV29-1 and TRBJ1-1; D is ambiguous. Germline V gene lookup returns CDR1 SQVTM and CDR2 ANQGSEA. The CDR3 covers 13 residues. The chain's CDR3 is CSAAGVLNTEALF. CDR3 coding DNA: TGCAGCGCTGCCGGAGTATTGAACACTGAAGCTCTCTTT.

This clonotype was detected ten times or more. V usage is TRBV20-1 and J usage is TRBJ2-1; D call uncertain. The CDR3 runs to 11 residues. Trimming cost V 7 bases and J 0 bases, with 4 bases left between them. Germline V gives CDR1 DFQATT, CDR2 SNEGSKA (reference sequence). CDR3 nucleotides: TGCAGTGAACTCTCCTACAATGAGCAGTTCTTC. It yields the protein CSELSYNEQFF.

The rearrangement links TRBV7-2 to TRBJ2-3, with D uncertain. V gave up 1 base and J gave up 5 bases, with 7 bases separating them. In germline, CDR1 is SGHTA, CDR2 FQGNSA. The CDR3 has 13 amino acids. The CDR3 loop reads CASSLVKRDTQYF. CDR3 DNA sequence: TGTGCCAGCAGCTTAGTAAAAAGAGATACGCAGTATTTT. The full variable domain, its missing parts supplied by reference TRBV7-2 and TRBJ2-3, is GAGVSQSPSNKVTEKGKDVELRCDPISGHTALYWYRQSLGQGLEFLIYFQGNSAPDKSGLPSDRFSAERTGGSVSTLTIQRTQQEDSAVYLCASSLVKRDTQYFGPGTRLTVL.

The chain employs TRBV5-4 and TRBJ2-2; no clear D. This CDR3 contains 15 residues. V lost 2 bases to trimming and J lost 0 bases, with 8 bases between them. The germline CDR1 and CDR2 sequences are SGHNT and YYREEE (reference sequence). CDR3: CASSFGSTNTGELFF. In DNA form, the CDR3 reads TGTGCCAGCAGCTTCGGCAGTACGAACACCGGGGAGCTGTTTTTT.

The sample holds many counts of this clonotype. J is TRBJ2-3 and V is TRBV5-1, with 10 bases lining up with TRBD2. The V and J ends lost 2 bases and 2 bases, in that order; junction bases with no gene match: 5. The CDR3 totals 16 residues. Per germline, CDR1 SGHRS and CDR2 YFSETQ. CDR3 DNA: TGCGCCAGCAGCTTAGGACTAGCGGCCTACACAGATACGCAGTATTTT. Residues: CASSLGLAAYTDTQYF.

This chain connects TRBV7-3 to TRBJ2-3, with D possibly TRBD2 on 6 matching bases. The germline V and J ends were trimmed by 4 bases and 5 bases, with 16 bases remaining between them. The CDR3 contains 15 residues. Germline V gene sequence: CDR1 SGHTA, CDR2 FQGTGA. Here the CDR3 reads CASSSPSGGVDTQYF. The CDR3 DNA sequence: TGTGCCAGCAGCTCCCCTTCCGGGGGAGTAGATACGCAGTATTTT.

This clonotype occurred a few times. V is TRBV6-1 and J is TRBJ2-7; D gene unclear. Germline V lookup: CDR1 MNHNS, CDR2 SASEGT. V was shortened by 0 bases and J by 2 bases, with 5 bases between the two germline ends. CDR3 length: 13 residues. CDR3 sequence (DNA): TGTGCCAGCAGTGAAGCGCTTACCTACGAGCAGTACTTC. This encodes CASSEALTYEQYF.

A few counts support this clonotype. The gene calls are TRBV28 and TRBJ2-7; 7 bases align to TRBD1. CDR1 and CDR2 from the germline V gene are MDHEN and SYDVKM. Unmatched junction bases numbered 5, after V lost 2 bases and J lost 4 bases. The CDR3 has 14 residues. In nucleotides, the CDR3 is TGTGCCAGCAGTTTAGTTAGGGGGCGGTACGAGCAGTACTTC. It translates to CASSLVRGRYEQYF.

This chain connects TRBV5-4 to TRBJ2-5, with 7 bases aligning to TRBD2. The V segment lost 0 bases and the J segment 4 bases; nucleotides outside the gene matches: 3. CDR1 SGHNT and CDR2 YYREEE come from the germline V gene (reference sequence). The CDR3 covers 14 residues. For the CDR3, the DNA is TGTGCCAGCAGCTTGGGGGCGGGAGTAGAGACCCAGTACTTC. Its protein is CASSLGAGVETQYF.

This clonotype was detected many times. The V call is TRBV27, the J call TRBJ1-6, with TRBD1 identical over 8 bases. The CDR3 is made up of 14 amino acids. With V trimmed by 3 bases and J by 10 bases, 5 bases remained unmatched. The germline CDR1 and CDR2 sequences are MNHEY and SMNVEV (reference sequence). The CDR3 DNA is TGTGCCAGCAGTTTTAGACAGGGGAACTCACCCCTCCACTTT. This codes for CASSFRQGNSPLHF.

In this sample, this clonotype turned up many times. V usage is TRBV20-1 and J usage is TRBJ2-3; D gene ambiguous. The CDR3 is 12 amino acids. Germline V gene lookup returns CDR1 DFQATT and CDR2 SNEGSKA (reference sequence). V was trimmed by 0 bases and J by 2 bases, leaving 3 bases between them. CDR3 in DNA: TGCAGTGCTAGAGAGTCCACAGATACGCAGTATTTT. Protein sequence: CSARESTDTQYF.

This clonotype was found many times. J is TRBJ1-1 and V is TRBV5-1, with D possibly matching TRBD1 (6 bases). Trimming took off 0 bases at V and 0 bases at J, with 9 bases between the two ends. Per the germline V gene, CDR1 is SGHRS and CDR2 is YFSETQ. This CDR3 contains 15 residues. Here the CDR3 reads CASSLDQGMNTEAFF. For the CDR3, the DNA is TGCGCCAGCAGCTTGGATCAGGGGATGAACACTGAAGCTTTCTTT.

A note on this clonotype: A read error may explain this, as a much larger clone is one base away. V usage is TRBV29-1 and J usage is TRBJ1-1; possible D gene TRBD1, 5 bases. The germline V gene encodes CDR1 SQVTM and CDR2 ANQGSEA. The CDR3 totals 12 residues. Trimming pared 7 bases from V and 5 bases from J, leaving 14 bases between. CDR3 sequence: CSGRGTRTEAFF. The CDR3 nucleotides read TGCAGCGGGAGGGGAACGAGGACTGAAGCTTTCTTT.

This clonotype has just one count. The chain employs TRBV29-1 and TRBJ2-4; no clear D. The V and J ends lost 2 bases and 0 bases respectively, with 5 bases between them. There are 13 residues in the CDR3. Germline V lookup: CDR1 SQVTM, CDR2 ANQGSEA. As DNA, the CDR3 is TGCAGCGTTGAACGGCTAGCCAAAAACATTCAGTACTTC. This encodes CSVERLAKNIQYF.

The rearrangement uses TRBV27 and TRBJ1-2; a weak D match, TRBD1 (6 bases). The germline V gene encodes CDR1 MNHEY and CDR2 SMNVEV (reference sequence). V was trimmed by 5 bases and J by 4 bases, leaving 8 bases between them. This CDR3 is 12 amino acids long. The CDR3 sequence is CASSRGGYGYTF. In DNA form, the CDR3 reads TGTGCCAGCAGTCGAGGGGGCTATGGCTACACCTTC.

The chain employs TRBV6-2 or TRBV6-3 and TRBJ2-1; 10 nucleotides align to TRBD2. The germline V gene has CDR1 MNHEY and CDR2 SVGEGT. CDR3 length: 16 residues. V lost 5 bases and J lost 6; bases outside the gene matches: 10. CDR3 DNA sequence: TGTGCCAGCAGTACAACCGGGACTAGCGATTTCAATGAGCAGTTCTTC. As protein: CASSTTGTSDFNEQFF.

The table lists this clonotype with a count of one. This sequence may be a read error, since a much larger clone differs from it by one base. The chain recombines TRBV5-4 with TRBJ2-3; D remains unclear. The V gene's germline CDR1 is SGHNT and CDR2 YYREEE (reference sequence). The CDR3 is 12 residues long. Here the CDR3 reads CACSLDGDTQYF. CDR3 bases: TGTGCCTGCAGCTTGGACGGAGATACGCAGTATTTT.